The rows below give T cell receptor beta chains drawn from one sample of a study of blood T cell repertoires in COVID-19. The data were produced by immunoSEQ multiplex PCR, yet TCRdb's version contains in-frame clones alone and is incomplete. The table has about 140,000 clones, 87% seen once. Source material: peripheral blood. The receptors were sampled from a woman aged 45-65 years with acute or convalescent COVID-19. The CDR3 runs from the conserved cysteine through the conserved F or W. D genes are given only for firm matches. Clone size is shown for a subset of rows, as once, few, many or a class of expanded clone.

>TRBD2|TRBJ2-1|-|TRBV9
CASSPYLAGEQFF
TGTGCCAGCAGCCCTTATCTAGCGGGTGAGCAGTTCTTC
>-|TRBJ1-1|-|TRBV12-3/TRBV12-4
CASSPGARTEAFF
TGTGCCAGCAGTCCCGGTGCGCGGACTGAAGCTTTCTTT
>TRBD1|TRBJ1-3|-|TRBV19
CASSPRQGTAGNTIYF
TGTGCCAGTAGTCCGCGACAGGGGACTGCTGGAAACACCATATATTTT
>-|TRBJ1-5|-|TRBV21-1
CASVPGQGNQPQHF
TGTGCCAGCGTCCCGGGACAGGGGAATCAGCCCCAGCATTTT
>TRBD1|TRBJ2-7|-|TRBV7-9
CASSPYETGSYEQYF
TGTGCCAGCAGCCCGTATGAGACAGGGAGCTACGAGCAGTACTTC
>TRBD1|TRBJ2-7|-|TRBV12-3/TRBV12-4
CASRDRGSYEQYF
TGTGCCAGCCGGGACAGGGGTTCCTACGAGCAGTACTTC
>-|TRBJ1-1|-|TRBV19
CATTEAQGFTEAFF
TGTGCCACCACAGAAGCCCAGGGGTTCACTGAAGCTTTCTTT
>TRBD2|TRBJ2-7|-|TRBV5-4
CASRAGEGEQYF
TGTGCCAGCAGAGCGGGAGAGGGGGAGCAGTACTTC
>TRBD1|TRBJ2-7|-|TRBV5-1
CASSLGLTGGASHEQYF
TGCGCCAGCAGCTTGGGCCTCACAGGGGGCGCTTCCCACGAGCAGTACTTC
>TRBD2|TRBJ2-3|-|TRBV10-3
CAIRVWRGGTDTQYF
TGTGCCATCAGGGTGTGGCGGGGGGGCACAGATACGCAGTATTTT
>TRBD1|TRBJ2-3|-|TRBV18
CASSPGQGAADTQYF
TGTGCCAGCTCACCCGGACAGGGGGCGGCAGATACGCAGTATTTT
>-|TRBJ2-3|-|TRBV2
CASSERLLADTQYF
TGTGCCAGCAGTGAGAGGCTTCTCGCGGATACGCAGTATTTT
>-|TRBJ2-3|-|TRBV7-3
CASSWGLASTDTQYF
TGTGCCAGCAGCTGGGGACTTGCTAGCACAGATACGCAGTATTTT
>TRBD1|TRBJ1-1|-|TRBV15
CATSRDYRGGTEAFF
TGTGCCACCAGCAGAGATTACAGGGGTGGCACTGAAGCTTTCTTT
>TRBD1|TRBJ2-2|-|TRBV9
CASSPHVQGSGELFF
TGTGCCAGCAGCCCCCATGTACAGGGGTCCGGGGAGCTGTTTTTT
>TRBD2|TRBJ2-1|-|TRBV11-3
CASSLTSGGYNEQFF
TGTGCCAGCAGCTTAACTAGCGGGGGGTACAATGAGCAGTTCTTC
>TRBD2|TRBJ2-2|-|TRBV5-4
CASSLVGLVGPGELFF
TGTGCCAGCAGCTTGGTAGGACTAGTCGGTCCCGGGGAGCTGTTTTTT
>TRBD1|TRBJ1-6|-|TRBV2
CASTGGQGPPLHF
TGTGCCAGCACCGGGGGACAGGGTCCACCCCTCCACTTT
>-|TRBJ1-1|-|TRBV2
CASSGQHWTNTEAFF
TGTGCCAGCAGCGGACAACATTGGACGAACACTGAAGCTTTCTTT
>-|TRBJ1-2|-|TRBV27
CASHKDMGARDGYTF
TGTGCCAGCCACAAGGACATGGGGGCTCGGGATGGCTACACCTTC
>-|TRBJ2-1|-|TRBV12-3/TRBV12-4
CASSLREQFF
TGTGCCAGCAGTCTTCGGGAGCAGTTCTTC
>TRBD1|TRBJ1-2|-|TRBV5-1
CASSLAAGGTGTF
TGCGCCAGCAGCTTGGCGGCCGGAGGGACAGGGACCTTC
>-|TRBJ1-3|once|TRBV5-4
CASSLGAGYSGNTIYF
TGTGCCAGCAGCTTGGGGGCTGGTTATTCTGGAAACACCATATATTTT
>-|TRBJ1-1|-|TRBV3-1/TRBV3-2
CASSLSNEGGTEAFF
TGTGCCAGCAGCCTATCAAACGAGGGGGGGACTGAAGCTTTCTTT
>-|TRBJ1-2|-|TRBV30
CAWSVAVNANYGYTF
TGTGCCTGGAGTGTAGCGGTTAACGCTAACTATGGCTACACCTTC
>-|TRBJ1-2|few|TRBV6-5
CASSPGADYGYTF
TGTGCCAGCAGCCCCGGTGCCGACTATGGCTACACCTTC
>TRBD1|TRBJ1-6|-|TRBV27
CASSNGQGATLNSPLHF
TGTGCCAGCAGTAATGGACAGGGGGCTACCCTAAATTCACCCCTCCACTTT
>TRBD2|TRBJ2-3|-|TRBV5-4
CASSFPASGGSTDTQYF
TGTGCCAGCAGCTTTCCGGCTAGCGGGGGTAGCACAGATACGCAGTATTTT
>-|TRBJ2-4|-|TRBV27
CASSFRKGSAQNIQYF
TGTGCCAGCAGTTTTAGGAAGGGGTCCGCCCAAAACATTCAGTACTTC
>-|TRBJ2-3|-|TRBV11-3
CASSLGPEPDTQYF
TGTGCCAGCAGCTTAGGTCCGGAGCCAGATACGCAGTATTTT
>TRBD1|TRBJ1-6|-|TRBV29-1
CSAQGEANSPLHF
TGCAGCGCACAGGGGGAGGCTAATTCACCCCTCCACTTT
>TRBD2|TRBJ2-7|-|TRBV2
CASSESGGGAYEQYF
TGTGCCAGCAGTGAATCGGGCGGGGGGGCCTACGAGCAGTACTTC
>TRBD1|TRBJ2-3|-|TRBV27
CASRNPARDRVTDTQYF
TGTGCCAGCAGGAATCCGGCCCGGGACAGGGTAACAGATACGCAGTATTTT